The 25 T cell receptor beta chains presented below share a single source sample, sequenced in a study of T-cell memory formation after mild COVID-19. TCRdb re-called the 5' RACE reads with MiXCR, one entry per CDR3 protein. The repertoire consists of 100,000 or so distinct CDR3 sequences, with around 10% occurring once and the leading ten covering roughly 40%. Sequencing was performed on PBMCs or a T cell subset sorted from them (not recorded which). The source is a man between 18 and 35 years old who had mild COVID-19 (a few samples of this study predate the infection). Cell type and time point are not known.

This chain connects TRBV3-1 to TRBJ2-3, with D unclear. The germline V gene encodes CDR1 LGHDT and CDR2 YNNKEL (reference sequence). The germline V and J ends were trimmed by 4 bases and 6 bases, with 11 bases remaining between them. The CDR3 is 13 residues long. The CDR3 DNA reads TGTGCCAGCAGCCCCCCTGGCAAGGATACGCAGTATTTT. This translates into CASSPPGKDTQYF.

This clonotype occurred a few times. V gene TRBV6-1 combines with J gene TRBJ1-1; 9 bases line up with TRBD1. V lost 3 bases and J lost 1; bases outside the gene matches: 3. Germline V lookup: CDR1 MNHNS, CDR2 SASEGT. CDR3 length: 15 residues. Here the CDR3 reads CASSDWTGANTEAFF. CDR3 nucleotides: TGTGCCAGCAGTGACTGGACAGGGGCGAACACTGAAGCTTTCTTT.

The sample holds a few counts of this clonotype. V usage is TRBV4-1 and J usage is TRBJ2-1; 8 nucleotides align to TRBD1. CDR3 length: 15 amino acids. V dropped 1 base and J dropped 4; count of bases not matched to a gene: 3. The germline V gene has CDR1 MGHRA and CDR2 YSYEKL. The CDR3 sequence is CASSQGRDRYNEQFF. The DNA for the CDR3 is TGCGCCAGCAGCCAAGGTCGGGACAGGTACAATGAGCAGTTCTTC.

This sequence joins TRBV6-1 and TRBJ2-7; no reliable D call. The CDR3 runs to 10 residues. Germline V CDR1 and CDR2: MNHNS, SASEGT. V lost 8 bases and J lost 2, with 4 bases in between. The CDR3 loop reads CASRTYEQYF. The DNA for the CDR3 is TGTGCCAGCCGCACCTACGAGCAGTACTTC.

The V gene is TRBV7-9, the J gene TRBJ1-2; the match to TRBD1 covers 11 bases. CDR1 is SEHNR, CDR2 FQNEAQ, per germline (reference sequence). The CDR3 totals 15 residues. V trimming: 1 base; J trimming: 4 bases; junction bases outside the gene matches: 2. The CDR3: CASSLGTGGSYGYTF. The CDR3 region has the DNA TGTGCCAGCAGCTTAGGGACAGGGGGCAGCTATGGCTACACCTTC.

This rearrangement joins TRBV12-3 or TRBV12-4 to TRBJ2-1; no firm D call. CDR3 size: 14 residues. Trimming cost V 3 bases and J 4 bases, with 10 bases left between them. For the CDR3, the DNA is TGTGCCAGCAGTTTTGGAGACATTTACAATGAGCAGTTCTTC. Translating gives CASSFGDIYNEQFF.

Here the CDR3 DNA reads TGCGCCAGCAGCCAAGAGTCGGGGGGCCAAGAGACCCAGTACTTC. Its protein product is CASSQESGGQETQYF. The chain links TRBV4-1 to TRBJ2-5, with TRBD2 identical over 7 bases. V was pared by 0 bases and J by 1 base, with 2 bases of the junction left unmatched. The germline gives CDR1 MGHRA, CDR2 YSYEKL. This CDR3 contains 15 residues.

This clonotype was recorded many times. The V call is TRBV5-4, the J call TRBJ2-7, with 11 bases matching TRBD2. This CDR3 has 13 residues. Germline V gives CDR1 SGHNT, CDR2 YYREEE (reference sequence). The trim removed 2 bases at V and 7 bases at J, leaving 2 bases unmatched. The CDR3 loop is CASSFLAGGEQYV. CDR3 nucleotides: TGTGCCAGCAGCTTCCTAGCGGGGGGAGAGCAGTACGTC.

At least ten counts were recorded for this clonotype. The rearrangement links TRBV20-1 to TRBJ1-1; TRBD1 might be the D (6 bases). The germline V gene encodes CDR1 DFQATT and CDR2 SNEGSKA (reference sequence). The CDR3 is 14 amino acids. V lost 0 bases, J lost 3 bases, and 11 bases lay in between. The chain's CDR3 is CSARDGDTYTEAFF. Written as DNA, the CDR3 is TGCAGTGCTAGAGATGGGGACACATACACTGAAGCTTTCTTT.

V usage is TRBV4-1 and J usage is TRBJ2-1; D gene uncertain. The CDR3 loop spans 13 amino acids. Trimming shortened V by 1 base and J by 7 bases, and 8 bases separated the two germline ends. CDR1 and CDR2 (germline): MGHRA, YSYEKL. CDR3 in DNA: TGCGCCAGCAGCCAAGTTGCTGCGAATGAGCAGTTCTTC. Its translation: CASSQVAANEQFF.

This clonotype was picked up a small number of times. The V gene is TRBV20-1, the J gene TRBJ2-7, with a tentative D call TRBD1 (5 bases). The CDR3 consists of 13 residues. The V gene's germline CDR1 is DFQATT and CDR2 SNEGSKA (reference sequence). The V and J ends lost 4 bases and 4 bases respectively, with 14 bases between them. The chain's CDR3 is CSAILDNLYEQYV. CDR3 DNA sequence: TGCAGTGCTATCCTGGACAACCTTTACGAGCAGTACGTC.

A few counts support this clonotype. The gene calls are TRBV7-9 and TRBJ2-5; TRBD1 matches 9 bases. The CDR3 has 14 amino acids. V lost 2 bases, J lost 5 bases, and 3 bases stayed unmatched. CDR1 SEHNR and CDR2 FQNEAQ come from the germline V gene (reference sequence). CDR3 protein: CASSLTGGRETQYF. CDR3 DNA sequence: TGTGCCAGCAGCTTAACAGGGGGCCGGGAGACCCAGTACTTC.

The V call is TRBV29-1, the J call TRBJ1-2; no clear D. Per germline, CDR1 SQVTM and CDR2 ANQGSEA. Trimming took 0 bases from V and 2 from J, leaving 22 bases between them. The CDR3 runs to 18 residues. The DNA for the CDR3 is TGCAGCGTTGAAGATTACCGAGACGAAGCCCCAACAAACTATGGCTACACCTTC. Protein sequence: CSVEDYRDEAPTNYGYTF.

This clonotype has a count of ten or more. The chain employs TRBV3-1 and TRBJ2-1; D gene unclear. Germline V gene data show CDR1 as LGHDT and CDR2 as YNNKEL (reference sequence). V shed 0 bases and J shed 0 bases, with 15 bases lying between them. The CDR3 has 18 amino acids. The DNA of the CDR3 is TGTGCCAGCAGCCAAGATCCACTGGATCGGCTCTCCTACAATGAGCAGTTCTTC. This encodes CASSQDPLDRLSYNEQFF.

This clonotype came up a few times. The rearrangement uses TRBV12-3 or TRBV12-4 and TRBJ1-6; TRBD1 is a possible D gene (5 bases). CDR3 length: 16 amino acids. V dropped 10 bases and J dropped 0 bases, with 16 bases sitting between them. CDR3 loop: CATGTSRSSYNSPLHF. CDR3 coding DNA: TGTGCCACGGGGACCTCCAGAAGCTCCTATAATTCACCCCTCCACTTT.

The chain recombines TRBV27 with TRBJ2-7, with no clear D. V lost 7 bases and J 6 bases, leaving 13 bases between the germline ends. The CDR3 runs to 12 residues. Germline loops: CDR1 MNHEY, CDR2 SMNVEV (reference sequence). Here the CDR3 reads CASTDPNGEQYV. The CDR3 region has the DNA TGTGCCAGCACCGACCCCAACGGCGAGCAGTACGTC.

The chain is built from TRBV6-5 and TRBJ1-2, with 7 bases fitting TRBD1. The CDR3 has 14 amino acids. With V trimmed by 5 bases and J by 0 bases, 3 bases remained unmatched. Germline V gene data show CDR1 as MNHEY and CDR2 as SVGAGI. The CDR3 is CASSIDRANYGYTF. The DNA of the CDR3 is TGTGCCAGCAGTATTGACAGGGCTAACTATGGCTACACCTTC.

This clonotype has more than one count but fewer than ten. This chain links TRBV10-3 with TRBJ2-3, with TRBD2 matching 9 bases. The CDR3 is made up of 15 amino acids. From germline, CDR1 is ENHRY and CDR2 SYGVKD. With 3 bases clipped from V and 5 bases from J, the junction kept 6 bases outside the gene matches. The CDR3 nucleotides are TGTGCCATCAGTGATAGCGGGGGCCTCCGAGATACGCAGTATTTT. It yields the protein CAISDSGGLRDTQYF.

This clonotype was seen a handful of times. The chain links TRBV15 to TRBJ2-7; D remains ambiguous. The germline CDR1 and CDR2 sequences are LNHNV and YYDKDF (reference sequence). Trimming removed 3 bases at V and 6 bases at J, with 9 bases between. The CDR3 has 12 amino acids. The CDR3 reads CATSSDGPEQYF. The CDR3 coding sequence is TGTGCCACCAGCAGTGATGGTCCCGAGCAGTACTTC.

The chain carries TRBV5-1 and TRBJ2-7; D ambiguous. This CDR3 region has 13 residues. The V end was cut by 5 bases, the J end by 2 bases, with 11 bases between. The germline V gene has CDR1 SGHRS and CDR2 YFSETQ. The CDR3 DNA sequence: TGCGCCAGCAGATTTGTAGATACCTACGAGCAGTACTTC. This gives the protein CASRFVDTYEQYF.

The V gene is TRBV11-2, the J gene TRBJ1-2; D not certain. Per the germline V gene, CDR1 is SGHAT and CDR2 is FQNNGV. Trimming took off 2 bases at V and 2 bases at J, with 6 bases between the two ends. The CDR3 has 13 amino acids. CDR3 in DNA: TGTGCCAGCAGCTTACTACCGAACTATGGCTACACCTTC. It codes for CASSLLPNYGYTF.

This sequence joins TRBV6-6 and TRBJ2-2, with a weak D call TRBD1 (5 bases). V dropped 7 bases and J dropped 4 bases, with 10 bases sitting between them. This CDR3 is built from 13 residues. The V gene's germline CDR1 is MNHNY and CDR2 SVGAGI (reference sequence). For the CDR3, the DNA is TGTGCCAGCACCTCACAGGCCACCGGGGAGCTGTTTTTT. Its protein product is CASTSQATGELFF.

The chain links TRBV7-9 to TRBJ2-7; D is perhaps TRBD1 (6 bases). CDR3 size: 15 residues. Germline CDR1 SEHNR, CDR2 FQNEAQ (reference sequence). V lost 5 bases and J lost 2, with 16 bases in between. Here the CDR3 reads CASSQPEGDTYEQYF. Written as DNA, the CDR3 is TGTGCCAGCAGCCAACCAGAGGGGGACACCTACGAGCAGTACTTC. The whole variable domain, remainder taken from reference TRBV7-9 and TRBJ2-7, is DTGVSQNPRHKITKRGQNVTFRCDPISEHNRLYWYRQTLGQGPEFLTYFQNEAQLEKSRLLSDRFSAERPKGSFSTLEIQRTEQGDSAMYLCASSQPEGDTYEQYFGPGTRLTVT.

The chain has TRBV7-6 and TRBJ2-5; possible D gene TRBD2, 7 bases. CDR3 size: 15 residues. Germline V gene lookup returns CDR1 SGHVS and CDR2 FNYEAQ. V was trimmed by 4 bases and J by 4 bases, leaving 16 bases between them. CDR3 loop: CASSSPGGWGETQYF. The CDR3 DNA is TGTGCCAGCAGCTCCCCGGGGGGCTGGGGAGAGACCCAGTACTTC.

The table lists this clonotype with a few counts. The chain joins TRBV11-2 to TRBJ2-4; D gene ambiguous. The V gene lost 5 bases and the J gene lost 8 bases, with 19 bases spanning the gap. CDR3 length: 15 amino acids. Germline V lookup: CDR1 SGHAT, CDR2 FQNNGV. The CDR3: CASSPDGGPRYIQYF. CDR3 coding DNA: TGTGCCAGCAGCCCCGACGGTGGGCCCAGGTACATTCAGTACTTC.